This entry features one TCR beta chain sequence. Its specificity is not known. The sample is drawn from a study of OX40 agonist ivuxolimab in advanced cancers. Findings of the study overall: Both CD4+ and CD8+ T cell populations in blood had undergone clonal expansion by week 6 at 0.1 to 3.0 mg/kg.

Cycle 7 day 1, cycle 4 day 1, and baseline were the timepoints at which blood was sampled. Germline CDR1 and CDR2: SGHRS and YFSETQ. This CDR3 has 15 amino acids. The V gene end was trimmed by 4 bases and the J gene end by 2 bases; junction bases not matched to a gene: 6. The repertoire was sequenced with immunoSEQ multiplex PCR; TCRdb's copy has only in-frame clones and lacks some. The table records around 80,000 clones, roughly 87% of them present only once. The V call is TRBV5-1, the J call TRBJ2-7; 10 positions agree with TRBD2. This specimen was CD4+ or CD8+ T cells sorted from blood, taken in a trial of the OX40 agonist ivuxolimab. This TCR came from an adult with an advanced solid tumor such as melanoma, head and neck, liver or kidney cancer. The chain's CDR3 is CASSPLAGAPYEQYF. The CDR3 DNA reads TGCGCCAGCAGCCCCCTAGCGGGAGCCCCCTACGAGCAGTACTTC.